The 26 T cell receptor beta chains below were found in one sample sequenced in a study of low-dose radiotherapy and immunotherapy resistance in tumors. Alpha and beta chains were covered, as first-strand cDNA relied on TRAV- and TRBV-specific primers. With a constant-region primer and a V-primer adapter, TCRs were subjected to 20 PCR cycles of amplification. One entry per CDR3 protein results from TCRdb running MiXCR on the reads. The sample includes about 7,300 distinct CDR3 sequences, 84% seen only once; the top ten take approximately 6.3%. All receptors come from a human donor with advanced metastatic prostate, ovarian, gallbladder or colorectal cancer (not recorded which). This table probably holds off-target reads from a library built for another chain.

The chain recombines TRBV20-1 with TRBJ2-3, with a possible D match to TRBD2 (6 bases). V dropped 4 bases and J dropped 6 bases, with 14 bases sitting between them. The CDR3 runs 13 residues. The germline gives CDR1 DFQATT, CDR2 SNEGSKA (reference sequence). CDR3 loop: CSATDRGSDTQYF. The CDR3 coding sequence is TGCAGTGCTACTGATCGGGGGTCCGATACGCAGTATTTT.

The sample holds a few counts of this clonotype. The chain recombines TRBV3-1 with TRBJ2-3, with TRBD2 matching over 12 bases. The CDR3 covers 16 residues. V shed 4 bases, J shed 1 base, and the junction held 3 bases outside the gene matches. The germline gives CDR1 LGHDT, CDR2 YNNKEL (reference sequence). CDR3 region: CASSRPSGGGTDTQYF. In DNA form, the CDR3 reads TGTGCCAGCAGCCGCCCTAGCGGGGGGGGCACAGATACGCAGTATTTT.

To note about this clonotype: One junction end does not reproduce the germline sequence, and a read error may be involved. The rearrangement joins TRBV13 to TRBJ1-6, with unresolved D. CDR1 PRHDT and CDR2 FYEKMQ come from the germline V gene (reference sequence). The CDR3 contains 14 residues. The CDR3 loop reads CALHPYTNAGKSTF. CDR3 nucleotides: TGTGCCCTTCACCCGTACACCAATGCAGGCAAATCAACCTTT.

The genes are TRBV11-3 and TRBJ2-7; the D is unclear. Looked up from germline, CDR1 is SGHNT and CDR2 is YENEEA. The CDR3 runs to 14 residues. Between the trimmed V and J ends, which lost 3 bases and 0 bases, there was a span of 9 bases. The CDR3 DNA reads TGTGCCAGCAGCTTTCAGGTCAGCTCCTACGAGCAGTACTTC. Its translation: CASSFQVSSYEQYF.

V and J are TRBV12-3 or TRBV12-4 and TRBJ2-3, with TRBD1 matching 7 bases. J gave up 2 bases and V 6 bases, and 8 bases lay outside the gene matches. The CDR3 is made up of 15 amino acids. As DNA, the CDR3 is TGTGCCAGCAGCTCAGGGGGTGTCCCCACAGATACGCAGTATTTT. Translated, it gives CASSSGGVPTDTQYF.

This clonotype came up a few times. CDR3 loop: CASSLALAANTGELFF. The CDR3 DNA reads as TGCGCCAGCAGCTTGGCACTAGCGGCGAACACCGGGGAGCTGTTTTTT. The V and J genes are TRBV5-1 and TRBJ2-2; 8 bases align to TRBD2. CDR1 is SGHRS, CDR2 YFSETQ, per germline. The CDR3 is 16 amino acids. V dropped 0 bases and J dropped 0; count of bases not matched to a gene: 1.

V and J are TRBV9 and TRBJ2-5; maybe TRBD1 (6 bases). The CDR3 loop spans 14 amino acids. CDR1 and CDR2 (germline): SGDLS, YYNGEE. Trimming stripped 0 bases from V and 5 bases from J, with 11 bases between. The CDR3 loop reads CASSVGTVSETQYF. The CDR3 nucleotides read TGTGCCAGCAGCGTAGGGACAGTATCGGAGACCCAGTACTTC.

The chain couples TRBV2 to TRBJ2-6; no clear D gene. In germline, CDR1 is SNHLY, CDR2 FYNNEI. This CDR3 has 15 residues. The germline V and J ends were trimmed by 4 bases and 1 base, with 8 bases remaining between them. In nucleotides, the CDR3 is TGTGCCAGCAGTGCCAGACGATCTGGGGCCAACGTCCTGACTTTC. Translating gives CASSARRSGANVLTF.

The genes are TRBV6-2 or TRBV6-3 and TRBJ1-4, with D maybe TRBD1 (5 bases). The germline V gene has CDR1 MNHEY and CDR2 SVGEGT. The CDR3 contains 14 residues. With 5 bases removed from V and 5 bases from J, the gap between germline ends came to 12 bases. CDR3 in amino acids: CASSEAGQNEKLFF. The CDR3 coding sequence is TGTGCCAGCAGTGAAGCGGGGCAGAATGAAAAACTGTTTTTT.

The rearrangement joins TRBV18 to TRBJ1-5; a possible D gene is TRBD1 (6 bases). Trimming cost V 2 bases and J 6 bases, with 17 bases left between them. The V gene's germline CDR1 is KGHSH and CDR2 LQKENI. The CDR3 length is 16 residues. CDR3 residues: CASSPNSGGDSQPQHF. The CDR3 nucleotides read TGTGCCAGCTCACCAAACTCCGGGGGCGACTCTCAGCCCCAGCATTTT.

The chain combines TRBV12-3 or TRBV12-4 with TRBJ2-1; possibly TRBD1 or TRBD2 for D (5 bases each). CDR3 length: 16 amino acids. The V end lost 5 bases, the J end lost 4 bases, and 18 bases lay between the germline ends. The CDR3 here is CASSPFVAGRYNEQFF. CDR3 coding DNA: TGTGCCAGCAGTCCCTTTGTGGCAGGGAGATACAATGAGCAGTTCTTC.

The chain uses TRBV10-3 and TRBJ2-3; no clear D. V dropped 4 bases and J dropped 2 bases, with 10 bases sitting between them. Germline CDR1 is ENHRY and CDR2 is SYGVKD. The CDR3 extends over 14 amino acids. DNA of the CDR3: TGTGCCATCAGTGGTGCCAGCACCACAGATACGCAGTATTTT. Encoded protein: CAISGASTTDTQYF.

The CDR3 loop is CASSLSGNYGYTF. CDR3 sequence (DNA): TGTGCCAGCAGCTTATCAGGGAACTATGGCTACACCTTC. The chain is built from TRBV11-2 and TRBJ1-2; D possibly corresponds to TRBD1 (5 bases). V was shortened by 2 bases and J by 2 bases, with 6 bases between the two germline ends. This CDR3 is built from 13 residues. Looked up from germline, CDR1 is SGHAT and CDR2 is FQNNGV.

The genes are TRBV2 and TRBJ1-5; no definite D call. Trimming left V 7 bases short and J 7 bases short, with 14 bases between. Germline lookup yields CDR1 SNHLY and CDR2 FYNNEI. The length of the CDR3 is 13 residues. CDR3 DNA sequence: TGTGCCAGCATCCCCGGGGTTGACCAGCCCCAGCATTTT. Residues: CASIPGVDQPQHF.

The CDR3 DNA reads TGTGCCAGCAGCCCCCCCCTGGTATCGGGCGGGGGAGGATCCTACAATGAGCAGTTCTTC. Translation gives CASSPPLVSGGGGSYNEQFF. The genes are TRBV7-8 and TRBJ2-1; 7 positions match TRBD2. Germline CDR1 and CDR2: SGHVS and FQNEAQ. The CDR3 sequence is 20 residues long. V was pared by 5 bases and J by 1 base, with 20 bases of the junction left unmatched.

The chain is built from TRBV21-1 and TRBJ1-4; the table's D call of TRBD1 was not tested on the DNA. TRBV21-1 counts as a pseudogene. The length of the CDR3 is 16 residues. CDR3 DNA: TGTGCCAGCAGCTCCCGGAACAGGGAAGGATGTGAAAAACTGTTTTTT. Translation gives CASSSRNREGCEKLFF.

The rearrangement joins TRBV29-1 to TRBJ1-1, with D possibly being TRBD1 (5 bases). Deletions cut 6 bases from V and 6 bases from J, with 11 bases between. Germline V gene lookup returns CDR1 SQVTM and CDR2 ANQGSEA. This CDR3 is built from 11 residues. The DNA of the CDR3 is TGCAGCGTCGGAGGGGTGCCTGAAGCTTTCTTT. Amino acids: CSVGGVPEAFF. Supplemented by reference TRBV29-1 and TRBJ1-1, the full variable domain reads SAVISQKPSRDICQRGTSLTIQCQVDSQVTMMFWYRQQPGQSLTLIATANQGSEATYESGFVIDKFPISRPNLTFSTLTVSNMSPEDSSIYLCSVGGVPEAFFGQGTRLTVV.

The CDR3 spells CSVPQDRGGPEQFF. In DNA, the CDR3 is TGCAGCGTTCCTCAGGATCGGGGGGGGCCTGAGCAGTTCTTC. The chain uses TRBV29-1 and TRBJ2-1; 8 nucleotides match TRBD2. The junction had 12 bases not matched to a gene; V was cut back by 5 bases and J by 9 bases. The CDR3 sequence is 14 residues long. Germline V gene lookup returns CDR1 SQVTM and CDR2 ANQGSEA.

The J gene is TRBJ1-2, the V gene TRBV6-5; weak D call: TRBD1 (5 bases). The V gene's germline CDR1 is MNHEY and CDR2 SVGAGI. The CDR3 runs 13 residues. Trimming took off 0 bases at V and 7 bases at J, with 9 bases between the two ends. The CDR3 is CASSYSGRGGYTF. The CDR3 bases are TGTGCCAGCAGTTACTCTGGTAGGGGTGGCTACACCTTC.

The rearrangement joins TRBV11-2 to TRBJ2-5, with TRBD2 matching over 11 bases. J was trimmed by 8 bases and V by 1 base; bases with no gene match: 12. The CDR3 length is 17 residues. Germline V lookup: CDR1 SGHAT, CDR2 FQNNGV. The CDR3 DNA sequence: TGTGCCAGCAGCTTAGGGCCTAGCGGGGGGCCAGGGGAAACCCAGTACTTC. Translated, it gives CASSLGPSGGPGETQYF.

This rearrangement joins TRBV12-3 or TRBV12-4 to TRBJ1-2, with TRBD1 identical over 10 bases. Germline trimming cut 6 bases from V and 2 bases from J; bases unmatched to any gene: 3. The CDR3 spans 14 residues. This CDR3 reads CASRGQGRNYGYTF. The CDR3 DNA reads TGTGCCAGCAGGGGACAGGGGCGGAACTATGGCTACACCTTC.

This chain links TRBV5-1 with TRBJ1-2; 7 nucleotides match TRBD1. V dropped 4 bases and J dropped 0; count of bases not matched to a gene: 12. There are 17 residues in the CDR3. Looked up from germline, CDR1 is SGHRS and CDR2 is YFSETQ. The CDR3 nucleotides are TGCGCCAGCAGCCTAAACAGGGGACCTCGATCTAACTATGGCTACACCTTC. It yields the protein CASSLNRGPRSNYGYTF.

The chain recombines TRBV2 with TRBJ1-2; D possibly corresponds to TRBD1 (5 bases). This CDR3 has 14 residues. V was shortened by 4 bases and J by 4 bases, with 13 bases between the two germline ends. Germline V gene sequence: CDR1 SNHLY, CDR2 FYNNEI. Written as DNA, the CDR3 is TGTGCCAGCAGTGGGGACGGGACTACCTATGGCTACACCTTC. Its protein is CASSGDGTTYGYTF.

V and J are TRBV7-8 and TRBJ1-1, with 7 bases identical to TRBD1. The V and J ends lost 0 bases and 3 bases, in that order; junction bases with no gene match: 13. In germline, CDR1 is SGHVS, CDR2 FQNEAQ. This CDR3 has 18 residues. The CDR3 reads CASSLATGTEPTYTEAFF. CDR3 coding DNA: TGTGCCAGCAGCTTAGCCACCGGGACAGAGCCCACCTACACTGAAGCTTTCTTT.

This sequence joins TRBV7-1 and TRBJ2-1; the match to TRBD2 covers 11 bases. TRBV7-1 belongs to the ORF category, with a function that is uncertain. The CDR3 has 15 amino acids. V lost 3 bases to trimming and J lost 6 bases; unmatched junction nucleotides: 4. The CDR3 here is CASSSTSGGPNEQFF. The CDR3 DNA reads as TGTGCCAGCAGCTCCACTAGCGGGGGCCCCAATGAGCAGTTCTTC.

The DNA for the CDR3 is TGCGCCAGCAGCTTGGGGCCAGACACTGAAGCTTTCTTT. Translated, it gives CASSLGPDTEAFF. J is TRBJ1-1 and V is TRBV5-1; D not resolved. The CDR3 length is 13 residues. The germline CDR1 and CDR2 sequences are SGHRS and YFSETQ. V lost 0 bases and J lost 3, with 6 bases in between.